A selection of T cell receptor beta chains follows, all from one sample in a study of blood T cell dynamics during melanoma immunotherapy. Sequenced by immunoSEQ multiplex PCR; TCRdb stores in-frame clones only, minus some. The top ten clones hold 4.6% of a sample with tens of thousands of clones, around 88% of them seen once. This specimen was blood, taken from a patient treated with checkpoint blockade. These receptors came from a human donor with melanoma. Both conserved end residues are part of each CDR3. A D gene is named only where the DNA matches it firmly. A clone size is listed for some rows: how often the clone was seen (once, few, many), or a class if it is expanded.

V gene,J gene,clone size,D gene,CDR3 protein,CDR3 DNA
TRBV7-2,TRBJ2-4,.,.,CASSFERIRGDIQYF,TGTGCCAGCAGCTTCGAGAGAATCCGAGGGGACATTCAGTACTTC
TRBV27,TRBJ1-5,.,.,CASSSSVRNQPQHF,TGTGCCAGCAGTTCCTCGGTCCGCAATCAGCCCCAGCATTTT
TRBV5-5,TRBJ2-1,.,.,CASHGRLGEYEQFF,TGTGCCAGCCACGGTCGCCTAGGGGAGTATGAGCAGTTCTTC
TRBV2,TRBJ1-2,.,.,CASSDPRFYGYTF,TGTGCCAGCAGTGATCCCAGGTTCTATGGCTACACCTTC
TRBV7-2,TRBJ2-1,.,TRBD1,CASIRRQGYNEQFF,TGTGCCAGCATTAGGAGACAGGGCTACAATGAGCAGTTCTTC
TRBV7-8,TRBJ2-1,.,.,CASSLSLYNEQFF,TGTGCCAGCAGCTTATCCCTCTACAATGAGCAGTTCTTC
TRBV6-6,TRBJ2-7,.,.,CASSYGPPGDSYEQYF,TGTGCCAGCAGTTATGGCCCCCCAGGGGACTCCTACGAGCAGTACTTC
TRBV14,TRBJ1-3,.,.,CASSPAPGGGNTIYF,TGTGCCAGCAGCCCGGCCCCAGGCGGAGGAAACACCATATATTTT
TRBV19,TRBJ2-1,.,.,CASSRGLSYNEQFF,TGTGCCAGTAGTAGGGGACTCTCCTACAATGAGCAGTTCTTC
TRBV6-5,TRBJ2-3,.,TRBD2,CASRRSGADTQYF,TGTGCCAGCAGGCGAAGCGGGGCAGATACGCAGTATTTT
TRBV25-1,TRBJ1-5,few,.,CASNKLNQPQHF,TGTGCCAGCAATAAGCTCAATCAGCCCCAGCATTTT
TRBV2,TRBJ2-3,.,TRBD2,CASSDRPGLAGGPVYF,TGTGCCAGCAGTGATAGACCGGGACTAGCAGGAGGGCCGGTGTATTTT
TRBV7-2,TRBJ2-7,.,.,CASSSGGLDRDEQYF,TGTGCCAGCAGCTCGGGTGGGCTGGATAGGGACGAGCAGTACTTC
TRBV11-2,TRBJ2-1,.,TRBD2,CASSSTSGPYNEQFF,TGTGCCAGCAGCTCGACTAGCGGGCCCTACAATGAGCAGTTCTTC
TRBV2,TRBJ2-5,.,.,CASSEIRGRETQYF,TGTGCCAGCAGTGAAATTAGGGGCAGGGAGACCCAGTACTTC
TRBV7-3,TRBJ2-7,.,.,CASSLNSRGEQYF,TGTGCCAGCAGCTTAAATTCGCGTGGCGAGCAGTACTTC
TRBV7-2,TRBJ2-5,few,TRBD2,CASSLVRGRETQYF,TGTGCCAGCAGCTTAGTTCGCGGGAGAGAGACCCAGTACTTC
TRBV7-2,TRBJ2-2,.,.,CASSPGGGPRTGELFF,TGTGCCAGCAGCCCAGGGGGAGGGCCTCGCACCGGGGAGCTGTTTTTT
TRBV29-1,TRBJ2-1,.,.,CSVVRTHTNEQFF,TGCAGCGTTGTTCGGACTCATACCAATGAGCAGTTCTTC
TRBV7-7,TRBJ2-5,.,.,CASSSAGIQETQYF,TGTGCCAGCAGCTCGGCAGGGATTCAAGAGACCCAGTACTTC
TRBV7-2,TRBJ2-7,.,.,CASSLEPLPHYEQYF,TGTGCCAGCAGCTTAGAACCCCTCCCTCACTACGAGCAGTACTTC
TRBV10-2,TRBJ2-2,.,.,CASLGVRGFRFGELFF,TGCGCCAGCTTAGGTGTCAGGGGCTTTCGATTCGGGGAGCTGTTTTTT
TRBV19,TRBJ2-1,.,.,CASSPGGWNEQFF,TGTGCCAGTAGCCCCGGGGGTTGGAATGAGCAGTTCTTC
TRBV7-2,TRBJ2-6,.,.,CASSLQEAGANVLTF,TGTGCCAGCAGCCTACAGGAGGCTGGGGCCAACGTCCTGACTTTC
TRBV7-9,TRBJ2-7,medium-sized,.,CASSFRESYEQYF,TGTGCCAGCAGCTTCAGGGAATCTTACGAGCAGTACTTC
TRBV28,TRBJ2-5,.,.,CASSLPQGPQETQYF,TGTGCCAGCAGTCTCCCACAGGGACCTCAAGAGACCCAGTACTTC
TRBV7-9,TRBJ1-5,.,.,CASSTTHSQGTQHF,TGTGCCAGCAGCACGACACACTCTCAAGGGACCCAGCATTTT
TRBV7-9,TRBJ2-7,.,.,CASSLASSFSEQYF,TGTGCCAGCAGCTTAGCCTCTAGCTTTAGCGAGCAGTACTTC
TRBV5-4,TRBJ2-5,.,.,CASSLAGGVAETQYF,TGTGCCAGCAGCTTGGCCGGAGGGGTGGCGGAGACCCAGTACTTC
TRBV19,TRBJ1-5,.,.,CASCRQVDQPQHF,TGTGCCAGCTGTCGACAGGTCGACCAGCCCCAGCATTTT
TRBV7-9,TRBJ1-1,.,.,CASSQGMNTEAFF,TGTGCCAGCAGTCAGGGGATGAACACTGAAGCTTTCTTT
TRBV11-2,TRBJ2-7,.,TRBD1,CASSPGQGREQYF,TGTGCCAGCAGCCCGGGACAGGGGAGGGAGCAGTACTTC
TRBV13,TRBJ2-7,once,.,CASSLWTVPYEQYF,TGTGCCAGCAGCCTTTGGACGGTGCCCTACGAGCAGTACTTC